The sequence of this TCR beta chain was determined in a study of blood T cells in healthy people across ages. Trimming removed 0 bases from V and 7 bases from J; junction bases left unmatched: 12. Germline assignment: CDR1 MGHRA and CDR2 YSYEKL. The CDR3 loop spans 17 amino acids. Next came a second PCR, run for about 6 to 12 cycles, which used a sample-barcoded 5' primer along with a J-beta primer mix. TCRdb passed the 5' RACE reads through MiXCR, listing each CDR3 protein once. The sample yields hundreds of thousands of distinct CDR3 sequences, under 45% seen once. The sequencing sample was made of blood. The chain uses TRBV4-1 and TRBJ2-4; 7 nucleotides line up with TRBD2. The sequence derives from a man aged 60-69 years in good health. CDR3 coding DNA: TGCGCCAGCAGCCAAGACCATGTGGGGGGGATTCGGAACATTCAGTACTTC. This gives the protein CASSQDHVGGIRNIQYF.